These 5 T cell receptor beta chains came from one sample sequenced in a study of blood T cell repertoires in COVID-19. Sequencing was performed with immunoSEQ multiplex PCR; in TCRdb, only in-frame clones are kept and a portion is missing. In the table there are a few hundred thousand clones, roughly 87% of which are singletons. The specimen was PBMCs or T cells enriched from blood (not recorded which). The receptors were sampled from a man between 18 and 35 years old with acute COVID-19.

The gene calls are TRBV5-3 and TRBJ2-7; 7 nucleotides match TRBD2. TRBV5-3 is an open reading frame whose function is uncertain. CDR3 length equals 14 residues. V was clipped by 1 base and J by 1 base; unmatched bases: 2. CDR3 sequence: CARSLKLASYEQYF. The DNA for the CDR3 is TGTGCCAGAAGCTTGAAACTAGCGTCCTACGAGCAGTACTTC.

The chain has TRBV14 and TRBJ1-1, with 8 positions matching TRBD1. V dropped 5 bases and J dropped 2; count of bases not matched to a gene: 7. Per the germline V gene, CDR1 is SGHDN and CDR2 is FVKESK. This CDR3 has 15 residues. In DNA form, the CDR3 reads TGTGCCAGCAGCGCTCGACAGGGGTATAACACTGAAGCTTTCTTT. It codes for CASSARQGYNTEAFF.

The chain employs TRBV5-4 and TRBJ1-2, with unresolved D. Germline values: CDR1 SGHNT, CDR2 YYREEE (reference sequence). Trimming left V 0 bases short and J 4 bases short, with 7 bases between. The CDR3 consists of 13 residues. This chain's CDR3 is CASSLDSPYGYTF. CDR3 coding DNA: TGTGCCAGCAGCTTGGACAGCCCCTATGGCTACACCTTC.

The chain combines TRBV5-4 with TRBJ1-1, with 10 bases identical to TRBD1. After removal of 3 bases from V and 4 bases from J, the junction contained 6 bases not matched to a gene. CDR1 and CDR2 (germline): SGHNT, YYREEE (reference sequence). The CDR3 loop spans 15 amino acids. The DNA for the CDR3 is TGTGCCAGCAGCTCTCGACAGGGGGCCAGCACTGAAGCTTTCTTT. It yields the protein CASSSRQGASTEAFF.

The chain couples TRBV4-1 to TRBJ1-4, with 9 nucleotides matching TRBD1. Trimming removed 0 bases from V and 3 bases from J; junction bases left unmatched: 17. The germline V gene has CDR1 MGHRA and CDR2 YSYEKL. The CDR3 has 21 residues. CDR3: CASSQDAPGQGRLLANEKLFF. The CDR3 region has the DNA TGCGCCAGCAGCCAAGATGCCCCTGGACAGGGGCGGCTACTGGCTAATGAAAAACTGTTTTTT.